Shown below are 26 T cell receptor beta chains from a single sample sequenced in a study of blood T cells in healthy people across ages. Combining a sample-barcoded 5' primer with a J-beta primer mix, a second PCR ran for 7 to 11 cycles. TCRdb independently ran MiXCR on the 5' RACE reads; one entry per CDR3 protein. The sample shows about 640,000 distinct CDR3 sequences, under 65% of them seen only once. Sequencing input: blood. The receptors here all came from a man aged 55 to 69 in good health.

This clonotype was recorded a few times. The chain joins TRBV9 to TRBJ1-6; D gene unclear. The CDR3 runs to 16 residues. The V end was cut by 4 bases, the J end by 7 bases, with 18 bases between. Germline loops: CDR1 SGDLS, CDR2 YYNGEE. The CDR3 reads CASSKYDISGNSPLHF. The CDR3 region has the DNA TGTGCCAGCAGCAAATATGACATATCGGGGAATTCACCCCTCCACTTT.

Only one count was recorded for this clonotype. It may be a read error: a sequence one base away is much more abundant. The rearrangement joins TRBV4-2 to TRBJ2-7; the D gene is possibly TRBD2 (5 bases). The germline V gene encodes CDR1 LGHNA and CDR2 YNFKEQ. The CDR3 contains 14 residues. Trimming removed 4 bases at V and 3 bases at J, with 13 bases between. CDR3 bases: TGTGCCAGCAGCCGAGATTCGGGGTTCTACGAGCAGTACTTC. Translated, it gives CASSRDSGFYEQYF.

The chain links TRBV7-9 to TRBJ2-5; no definite D call. Trimming left V 5 bases short and J 5 bases short, with 9 bases between. Germline V CDR1 and CDR2: SEHNR, FQNEAQ (reference sequence). The CDR3 sequence is 12 residues long. CDR3 bases: TGTGCCAGCAGCGTCTCGGGTGAGACCCAGTACTTC. Protein: CASSVSGETQYF.

DNA of the CDR3: TGTGCCAGCAGGGAAGCCAAAAACATTCAGTACTTC. This sequence encodes CASREAKNIQYF. The V gene is TRBV6-2 or TRBV6-3, the J gene TRBJ2-4, with D hard to call. The CDR3 covers 12 residues. The germline CDR1 and CDR2 sequences are MNHEY and SVGEGT. Trimming stripped 6 bases from V and 0 bases from J, with 3 bases between.

This clonotype was recorded at least ten times. The chain carries TRBV6-2 or TRBV6-3 and TRBJ2-3; no definite D call. The CDR3 runs to 12 residues. V lost 5 bases, J lost 6 bases, and 9 bases lay in between. Germline V gives CDR1 MNHEY, CDR2 SVGEGT. The CDR3 DNA is TGTGCCAGCAGTCCCCTAGGGGATACGCAGTATTTT. Protein product: CASSPLGDTQYF.

This clonotype has only one observation. This chain connects TRBV7-6 to TRBJ2-4, with D perhaps matching TRBD1 (5 bases). CDR3 length: 14 residues. Trimming took 5 bases from V and 5 from J, leaving 13 bases between them. Germline CDR1 is SGHVS and CDR2 is FNYEAQ. The CDR3 DNA reads as TGTGCCAGCAGCCCCAGGGCGCATCAAAACATTCAGTACTTC. Translating it yields CASSPRAHQNIQYF.

This clonotype was seen only once. Relative to the germline gene, one junction end is altered; a read error may explain this. This chain joins TRBV15 and TRBJ2-1, with no clear D. The length of the CDR3 is 15 residues. Germline V gene data show CDR1 as LNHNV and CDR2 as YYDKDF (reference sequence). DNA for the CDR3: TGTGCCACCAGCAGAGACGTAGGACCCTACAGTGAGCAGTTCTTC. Residues: CATSRDVGPYSEQFF.

J is TRBJ2-7 and V is TRBV7-2, with TRBD1 as a possible D gene (5 bases). Germline V gene sequence: CDR1 SGHTA, CDR2 FQGNSA. Trimming removed 5 bases at V and 7 bases at J, with 21 bases between. The CDR3 is 15 residues long. This CDR3 is CASSPDLGLANEQYF. CDR3 sequence (DNA): TGTGCCAGCAGCCCCGACTTGGGGCTCGCCAATGAGCAGTACTTC.

This clonotype has a count of ten or more. The chain is built from TRBV5-1 and TRBJ2-7; D unclear. This CDR3 is 15 amino acids long. Trimming pared 0 bases from V and 10 bases from J, leaving 20 bases between. The germline V gene encodes CDR1 SGHRS and CDR2 YFSETQ. CDR3 in amino acids: CASSLEPDGLSPQYF. Written as DNA, the CDR3 is TGCGCCAGCAGCTTGGAACCGGACGGATTATCTCCCCAGTACTTC.

V gene TRBV7-9 combines with J gene TRBJ2-5; possible D gene TRBD2, 5 bases. CDR1 and CDR2 (germline): SEHNR, FQNEAQ (reference sequence). The CDR3 extends over 14 amino acids. V was shortened by 5 bases and J by 5 bases, with 15 bases between the two germline ends. The CDR3 DNA follows: TGTGCCAGCAGCCGGGGATCCTCCCAGGAGACCCAGTACTTC. It codes for CASSRGSSQETQYF.

This clonotype has more than one count but fewer than ten. The genes are TRBV7-2 and TRBJ2-5; no definite D call. V was shortened by 5 bases and J by 1 base, with 11 bases between the two germline ends. This CDR3 comprises 14 residues. Germline loops: CDR1 SGHTA, CDR2 FQGNSA. The CDR3 bases are TGTGCCAGCAGCGCACAAAAGGGCCAAGAGACCCAGTACTTC. Translating gives CASSAQKGQETQYF.

The CDR3 DNA sequence: TGTGCCAGCAGCCCGGCGCTTGTTAATTCACCCCTCCACTTT. Protein product: CASSPALVNSPLHF. This chain connects TRBV14 to TRBJ1-6; no clear D. The CDR3 covers 14 residues. Trimming removed 4 bases at V and 6 bases at J, with 10 bases between. CDR1 and CDR2 from the germline V gene are SGHDN and FVKESK.

This clonotype was counted between two and nine times. J is TRBJ2-5 and V is TRBV5-1; TRBD1 is a possible D gene (6 bases). The germline V gene encodes CDR1 SGHRS and CDR2 YFSETQ. The CDR3 has 14 amino acids. V was clipped by 4 bases and J by 0 bases, with 10 bases between them. In nucleotides, the CDR3 is TGCGCCAGCAGCATATCAGGGGACCAAGAGACCCAGTACTTC. Amino acids: CASSISGDQETQYF.

The V and J genes are TRBV2 and TRBJ2-5; TRBD2 matches at 7 bases. The CDR3 sequence is 14 residues long. Germline CDR1 is SNHLY and CDR2 is FYNNEI. V was clipped by 4 bases and J by 4 bases; unmatched bases: 6. The CDR3 protein is CASSGQTSTETQYF. The CDR3 bases are TGTGCCAGCAGTGGACAGACTAGCACAGAGACCCAGTACTTC. Complete variable domain (other parts from reference TRBV2 and TRBJ2-5): EPEVTQTPSHQVTQMGQEVILRCVPISNHLYFYWYRQILGQKVEFLVSFYNNEISEKSEIFDDQFSVERPDGSNFTLKIRSTKLEDSAMYFCASSGQTSTETQYFGPGTRLLVL.

This clonotype was recorded a few times. This chain links TRBV2 with TRBJ2-5, with 8 bases lining up with TRBD1. The V gene end was trimmed by 6 bases and the J gene end by 2 bases; junction bases not matched to a gene: 8. Germline V lookup: CDR1 SNHLY, CDR2 FYNNEI. This CDR3 has 15 amino acids. In nucleotides, the CDR3 is TGTGCCAGCAGACTCAGGACAGGGCAACAAGAGACCCAGTACTTC. It specifies CASRLRTGQQETQYF.

This clonotype was counted many times. The J gene is TRBJ1-6, the V gene TRBV7-2; no clear D gene. The CDR3 length is 15 residues. Germline V gene lookup returns CDR1 SGHTA and CDR2 FQGNSA. V was shortened by 2 bases and J by 6 bases, with 11 bases between the two germline ends. The CDR3 region is CASSLRTATNSPLHF. For the CDR3, the DNA is TGTGCCAGCAGCTTAAGAACAGCGACTAATTCACCCCTCCACTTT.

The gene calls are TRBV14 and TRBJ2-3, with TRBD2 as a possible D gene (6 bases). The CDR3 consists of 16 residues. The V and J ends lost 2 bases and 0 bases respectively, with 12 bases between them. Germline CDR1 reads SGHDN; CDR2 reads FVKESK. In nucleotides, the CDR3 is TGTGCCAGCAGCCAAAAGTGGGGAGGAAGCACAGATACGCAGTATTTT. Its translation is CASSQKWGGSTDTQYF.

This chain links TRBV6-5 with TRBJ2-7; TRBD2 agrees at 7 bases. The J segment lost 6 bases and the V segment lost 6 bases, leaving 11 bases of the junction unmatched. From germline, CDR1 is MNHEY and CDR2 SVGAGI. The CDR3 is made up of 14 amino acids. CDR3 region: CASSLNQRDGEQYF. In DNA form, the CDR3 reads TGTGCCAGCAGCCTCAACCAGCGGGATGGCGAGCAGTACTTC.

This clonotype came up a few times. At one end the junction does not follow the germline gene, possibly because of a read error. V and J are TRBV5-1 and TRBJ2-6; D is unclear. Germline-derived CDR1 and CDR2 are SGHRS and YFSETQ. This CDR3 region has 15 residues. CDR3: CASSLLGSGANVLTF. The CDR3 DNA reads TGTGCCAGCAGTTTATTGGGATCTGGGGCCAACGTCCTGACTTTC.

The count of this clonotype is one. The gene calls are TRBV4-1 and TRBJ2-1; D uncertain. The CDR3 length is 16 residues. CDR1 is MGHRA, CDR2 YSYEKL, per germline. The V end was cut by 2 bases, the J end by 0 bases, with 11 bases between. For the CDR3, the DNA is TGCGCCAGCAGCCAAAATCTAGGTAACTCCTACAATGAGCAGTTCTTC. Residues: CASSQNLGNSYNEQFF.

This clonotype was seen just once. The V gene is TRBV25-1, the J gene TRBJ2-1, with TRBD1 matching 9 bases. The trim removed 0 bases at V and 6 bases at J, leaving 3 bases unmatched. The CDR3 extends over 15 amino acids. CDR1 is MGHDK, CDR2 SYGVNS, per germline. The CDR3: CASSEYRGQGNEQFF. Here the CDR3 DNA reads TGTGCCAGCAGTGAATATAGGGGACAGGGCAATGAGCAGTTCTTC.

The chain couples TRBV12-3 or TRBV12-4 to TRBJ1-5; a possible D gene is TRBD1 (6 bases). This CDR3 region has 13 residues. The V gene lost 6 bases and the J gene lost 4 bases, with 10 bases spanning the gap. The CDR3 reads CASSADRNQPQHF. CDR3 coding DNA: TGTGCCAGCAGCGCTGACAGGAATCAGCCCCAGCATTTT.

The chain has TRBV6-1 and TRBJ1-6, with TRBD1 as a possible D gene (6 bases). The CDR3 has 14 residues. The germline gives CDR1 MNHNS, CDR2 SASEGT. V was cut by 7 bases and J by 7 bases, with 14 bases left in between. CDR3 sequence (DNA): TGTGCCAGCATATCCGGGGGCTGGAATTCACCCCTCCACTTT. The encoded protein is CASISGGWNSPLHF.

The V and J genes are TRBV2 and TRBJ2-7, with D uncertain. V shed 8 bases and J shed 4 bases, with 12 bases lying between them. Germline V CDR1 and CDR2: SNHLY, FYNNEI. The CDR3 is 12 residues long. CDR3 sequence: CASGLDSYEQYF. The CDR3, as DNA: TGTGCCAGCGGTCTAGATTCTTACGAGCAGTACTTC.

This clonotype was seen a handful of times. The rearrangement links TRBV5-1 to TRBJ2-1; D might be TRBD1 or TRBD2, each matching 5 bases. The CDR3 sequence is 15 residues long. Trimming cost V 8 bases and J 5 bases, with 20 bases left between them. Germline assignment: CDR1 SGHRS and CDR2 YFSETQ. CDR3: CASSAGTGPHNEQFF. CDR3 nucleotides: TGCGCCAGTTCCGCCGGGACCGGCCCCCACAATGAGCAGTTCTTC.

The chain employs TRBV12-3 or TRBV12-4 and TRBJ1-2; 8 nucleotides align to TRBD1. Trimming at V came to 7 bases and at J to 7 bases, leaving 8 bases not matched to a gene. The CDR3 length is 13 residues. CDR3 nucleotide sequence: TGTGCCAGCACCCCGTCCAGGGGGCCTGGCTACACCTTC. Amino acids: CASTPSRGPGYTF.